This T cell receptor beta chain was captured by sequencing in a study of cytomegalovirus exposure and HLA in healthy donors. Study-level findings and limits: A later analysis appeared to link common viral pathogens to several of the most significant clusters.

As to this clone: The antigen is not known.

The CDR3 runs 12 residues. Germline V lookup: CDR1 MRHNA, CDR2 SNTAGT. Germline trimming cut 7 bases from V and 5 bases from J; bases unmatched to any gene: 4. Amplification used 60 Vbeta primers and 13 Jbeta primers. Clones were sequenced by immunoSEQ multiplex PCR, and TCRdb holds only the in-frame ones, with some missing. In the table there are some 190,000 clones, roughly 90% of which are singletons. The chain joins TRBV6-4 to TRBJ1-2; 7 bases are shared with TRBD1. This TCR derives from a woman aged 25 to 39 in good health and CMV-seronegative. Sequencing input: PBMCs. The CDR3 coding sequence is TGTGCCAGCAAGACAGGGAATTATGGCTACACCTTC. Protein sequence: CASKTGNYGYTF.